This TCR beta chain was obtained from a study of neurological immune-mediated disorders. The CDR3 has 15 residues. Germline V gene data show CDR1 as KGHDR and CDR2 as SFDVKD. V dropped 3 bases and J dropped 4; count of bases not matched to a gene: 6. Unsorted libraries were generated from 2 million PBMCs held at -80 degrees C. cDNA synthesis was performed by 5'RACE with 10-nucleotide random UMIs. TCRdb reprocessed the 5' RACE reads with MiXCR, giving one entry per CDR3 protein. The sample carries about 52,000 distinct CDR3 sequences, less than 4% recorded once. This clonotype came up many times. J is TRBJ2-5 and V is TRBV24-1, with 8 bases identical to TRBD2. This clonotype originated in a man in his 60s with multiple sclerosis. Sample: PBMCs. CDR3 in amino acids: CATSDRTGGAETQYF. The CDR3 bases are TGTGCCACCAGTGATCGGACCGGGGGGGCAGAGACCCAGTACTTC.